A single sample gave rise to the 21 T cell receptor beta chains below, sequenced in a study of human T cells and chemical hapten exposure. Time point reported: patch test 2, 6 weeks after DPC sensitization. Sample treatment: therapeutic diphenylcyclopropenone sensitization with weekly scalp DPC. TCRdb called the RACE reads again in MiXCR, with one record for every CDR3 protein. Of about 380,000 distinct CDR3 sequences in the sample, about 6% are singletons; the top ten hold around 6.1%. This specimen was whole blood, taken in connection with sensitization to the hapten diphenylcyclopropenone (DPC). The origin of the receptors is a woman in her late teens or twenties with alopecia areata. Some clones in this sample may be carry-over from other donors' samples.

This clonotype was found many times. DNA for the CDR3: TGTGCCAGCAGCCAAGATAGTACACCCTCCTACGAGCAGTACTTC. Translated: CASSQDSTPSYEQYF. The V and J genes are TRBV4-2 and TRBJ2-7, with D unresolved. The germline V gene has CDR1 LGHNA and CDR2 YNFKEQ. V was shortened by 0 bases and J by 0 bases, with 9 bases between the two germline ends. The CDR3 extends over 15 amino acids.

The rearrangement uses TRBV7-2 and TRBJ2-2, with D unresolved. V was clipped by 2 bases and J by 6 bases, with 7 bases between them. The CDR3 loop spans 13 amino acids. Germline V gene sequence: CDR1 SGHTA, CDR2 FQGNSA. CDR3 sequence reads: CASSLLSAGELFF. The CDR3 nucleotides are TGTGCCAGCAGCTTACTATCAGCCGGGGAGCTGTTTTTT.

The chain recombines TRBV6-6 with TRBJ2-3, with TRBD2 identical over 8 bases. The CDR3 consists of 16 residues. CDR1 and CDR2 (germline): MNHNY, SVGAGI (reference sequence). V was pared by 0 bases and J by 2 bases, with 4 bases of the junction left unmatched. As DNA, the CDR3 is TGTGCCAGCAGTTACTCCGAGACTAGCGTCACAGATACGCAGTATTTT. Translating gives CASSYSETSVTDTQYF.

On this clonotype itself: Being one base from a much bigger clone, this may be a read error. The CDR3 bases are TGCGCCAGCAGCGACGGGCCGGCGAGGGCTAACTATGGCTACACCTTC. This codes for CASSDGPARANYGYTF. V gene TRBV4-3 combines with J gene TRBJ1-2; unclear D gene. Germline values: CDR1 LGHNA, CDR2 YSLEER. The CDR3 length is 16 residues. Between the trimmed V and J ends, which lost 5 bases and 0 bases, there was a span of 16 bases.

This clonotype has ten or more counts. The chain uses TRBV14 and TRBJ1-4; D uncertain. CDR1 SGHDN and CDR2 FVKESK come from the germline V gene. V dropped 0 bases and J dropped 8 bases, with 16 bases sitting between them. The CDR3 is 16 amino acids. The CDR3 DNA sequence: TGTGCCAGCAGCCAAGATCCAGATATAGCCCAAGAAAAACTGTTTTTT. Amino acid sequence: CASSQDPDIAQEKLFF.

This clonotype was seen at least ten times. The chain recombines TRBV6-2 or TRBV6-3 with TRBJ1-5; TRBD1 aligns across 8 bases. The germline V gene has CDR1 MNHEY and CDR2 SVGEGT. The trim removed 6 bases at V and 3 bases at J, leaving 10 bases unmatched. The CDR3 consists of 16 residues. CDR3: CASSKDRAIVNQPQHF. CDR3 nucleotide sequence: TGTGCCAGCAGCAAGGACAGGGCTATCGTCAATCAGCCCCAGCATTTT.

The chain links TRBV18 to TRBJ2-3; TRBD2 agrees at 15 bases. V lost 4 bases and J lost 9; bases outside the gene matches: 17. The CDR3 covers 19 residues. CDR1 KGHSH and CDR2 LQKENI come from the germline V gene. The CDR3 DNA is TGTGCCAGCTCACGGACGGGACTAGCGGGGGGCCAGCTAGTAGGCACGCAGTATTTT. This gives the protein CASSRTGLAGGQLVGTQYF.

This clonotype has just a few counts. CDR3 in DNA: TGTGCCAGCAGCTCCCACAACAGGGGGCTCACTGAAGCTTTCTTT. Residues: CASSSHNRGLTEAFF. The V gene is TRBV3-1, the J gene TRBJ1-1; 9 bases are a match to TRBD1. The CDR3 extends over 15 amino acids. Unmatched junction bases numbered 8, after V lost 5 bases and J lost 4 bases. Germline lookup yields CDR1 LGHDT and CDR2 YNNKEL (reference sequence). The full variable domain, completed using reference TRBV3-1 and TRBJ1-1, is DTAVSQTPKYLVTQMGNDKSIKCEQNLGHDTMYWYKQDSKKFLKIMFSYNNKELIINETVPNRFSPKSPDKAHLNLHINSLELGDSAVYFCASSSHNRGLTEAFFGQGTRLTVV.

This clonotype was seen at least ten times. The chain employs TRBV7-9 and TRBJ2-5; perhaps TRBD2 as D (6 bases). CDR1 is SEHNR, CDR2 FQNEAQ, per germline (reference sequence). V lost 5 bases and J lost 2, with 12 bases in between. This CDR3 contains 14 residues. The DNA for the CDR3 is TGTGCCAGCAGCCCGAGCGGGCAGCAAGAGACCCAGTACTTC. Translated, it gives CASSPSGQQETQYF.

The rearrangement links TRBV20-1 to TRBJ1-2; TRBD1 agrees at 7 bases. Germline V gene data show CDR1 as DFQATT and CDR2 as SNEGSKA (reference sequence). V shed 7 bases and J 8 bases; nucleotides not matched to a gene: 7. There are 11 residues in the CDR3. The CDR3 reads CSVAGGKGYTF. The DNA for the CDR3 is TGCAGTGTAGCAGGGGGAAAGGGCTACACCTTC.

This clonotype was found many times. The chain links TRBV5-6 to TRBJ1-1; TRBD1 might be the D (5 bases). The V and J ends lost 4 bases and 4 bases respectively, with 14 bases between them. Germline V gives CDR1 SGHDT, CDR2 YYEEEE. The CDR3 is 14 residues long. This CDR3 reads CASSLGTGVTEAFF. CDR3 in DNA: TGTGCCAGCAGCCTAGGGACGGGGGTCACTGAAGCTTTCTTT.

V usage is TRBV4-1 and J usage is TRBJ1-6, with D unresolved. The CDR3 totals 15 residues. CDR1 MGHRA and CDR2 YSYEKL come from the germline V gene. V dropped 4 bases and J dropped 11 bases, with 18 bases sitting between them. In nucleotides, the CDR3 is TGCGCCAGCAGCCGATCTGGACCCCCTCTGGCACCCCTCCACTTT. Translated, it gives CASSRSGPPLAPLHF.

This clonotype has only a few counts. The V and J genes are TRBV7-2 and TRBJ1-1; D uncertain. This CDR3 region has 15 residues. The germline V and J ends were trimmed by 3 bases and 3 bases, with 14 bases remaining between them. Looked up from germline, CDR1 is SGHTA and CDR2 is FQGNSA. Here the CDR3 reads CASSFFGPPDTEAFF. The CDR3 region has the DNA TGTGCCAGCAGCTTTTTTGGCCCCCCGGACACTGAAGCTTTCTTT. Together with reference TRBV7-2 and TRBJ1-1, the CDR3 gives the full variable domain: GAGVSQSPSNKVTEKGKDVELRCDPISGHTALYWYRQSLGQGLEFLIYFQGNSAPDKSGLPSDRFSAERTGGSVSTLTIQRTQQEDSAVYLCASSFFGPPDTEAFFGQGTRLTVV.

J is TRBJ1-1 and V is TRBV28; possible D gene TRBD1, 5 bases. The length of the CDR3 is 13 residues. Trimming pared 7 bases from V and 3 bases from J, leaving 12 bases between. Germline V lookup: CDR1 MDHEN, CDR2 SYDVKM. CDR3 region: CASMGRGYTEAFF. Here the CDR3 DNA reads TGTGCCAGCATGGGGAGGGGTTACACTGAAGCTTTCTTT.

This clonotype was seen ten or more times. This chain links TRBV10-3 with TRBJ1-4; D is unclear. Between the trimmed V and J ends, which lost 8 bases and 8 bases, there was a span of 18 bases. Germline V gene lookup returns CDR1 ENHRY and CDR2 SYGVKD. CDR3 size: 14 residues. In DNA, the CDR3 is TGTGCCATCTCCCCGGGGAGGGATAAAGAAAAACTGTTTTTT. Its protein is CAISPGRDKEKLFF.

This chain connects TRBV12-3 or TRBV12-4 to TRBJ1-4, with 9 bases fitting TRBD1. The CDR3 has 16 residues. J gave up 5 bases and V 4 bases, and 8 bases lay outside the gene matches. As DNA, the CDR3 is TGTGCCAGCAGTTCCCCCGGGACAGGGATGAATGAAAAACTGTTTTTT. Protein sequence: CASSSPGTGMNEKLFF.

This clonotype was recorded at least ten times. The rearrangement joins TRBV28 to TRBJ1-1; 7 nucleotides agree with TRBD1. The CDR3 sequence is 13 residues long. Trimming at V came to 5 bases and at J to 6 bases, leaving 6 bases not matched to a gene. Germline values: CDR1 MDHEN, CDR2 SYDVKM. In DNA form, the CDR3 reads TGTGCCAGCAGTGAGACAGGGACCCCTGAAGCTTTCTTT. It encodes CASSETGTPEAFF.

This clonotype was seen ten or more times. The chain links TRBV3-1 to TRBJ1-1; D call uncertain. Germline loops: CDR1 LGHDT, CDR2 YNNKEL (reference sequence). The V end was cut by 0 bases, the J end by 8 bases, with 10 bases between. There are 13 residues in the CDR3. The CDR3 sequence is CASSQDEGREAFF. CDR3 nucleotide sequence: TGTGCCAGCAGCCAAGATGAAGGGAGGGAAGCTTTCTTT.

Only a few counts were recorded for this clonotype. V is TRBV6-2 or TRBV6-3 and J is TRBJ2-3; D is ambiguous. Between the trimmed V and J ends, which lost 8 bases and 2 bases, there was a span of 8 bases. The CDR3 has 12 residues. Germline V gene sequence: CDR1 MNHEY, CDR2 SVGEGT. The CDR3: CASRRDTDTQYF. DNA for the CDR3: TGTGCCAGCCGTCGAGACACAGATACGCAGTATTTT.

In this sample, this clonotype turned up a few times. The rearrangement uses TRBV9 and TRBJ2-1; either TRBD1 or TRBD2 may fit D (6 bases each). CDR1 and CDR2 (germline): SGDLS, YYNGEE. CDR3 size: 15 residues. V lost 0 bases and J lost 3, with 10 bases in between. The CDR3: CASSVAGGHYNEQFF. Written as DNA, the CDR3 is TGTGCCAGCAGCGTAGCCGGGGGACACTACAATGAGCAGTTCTTC.

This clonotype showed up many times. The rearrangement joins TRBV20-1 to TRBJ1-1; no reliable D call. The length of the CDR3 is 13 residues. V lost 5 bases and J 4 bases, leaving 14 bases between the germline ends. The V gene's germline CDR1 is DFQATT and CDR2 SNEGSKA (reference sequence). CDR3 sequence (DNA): TGCAGTGCTCCCGACCCAGGTAGCACTGAAGCTTTCTTT. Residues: CSAPDPGSTEAFF.